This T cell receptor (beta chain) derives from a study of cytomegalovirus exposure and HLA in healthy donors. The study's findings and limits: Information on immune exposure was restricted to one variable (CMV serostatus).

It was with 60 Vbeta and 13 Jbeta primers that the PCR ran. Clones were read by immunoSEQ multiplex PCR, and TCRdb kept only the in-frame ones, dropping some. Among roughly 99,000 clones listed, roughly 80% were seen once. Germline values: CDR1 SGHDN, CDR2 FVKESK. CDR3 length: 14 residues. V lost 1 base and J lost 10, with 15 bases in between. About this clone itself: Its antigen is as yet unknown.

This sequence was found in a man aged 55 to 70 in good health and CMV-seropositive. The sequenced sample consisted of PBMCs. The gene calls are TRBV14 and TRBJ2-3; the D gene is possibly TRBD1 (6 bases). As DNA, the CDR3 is TGTGCCAGCAGCCAAGTAGAAGGGGGATTGGCGCAGTATTTT. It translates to CASSQVEGGLAQYF.